This TCR beta chain was observed in a study of Graves' ophthalmopathy and Graves' hyperthyroidism. Whole-study results and caveats: Among thyroid clonotypes expanded above 0.001 frequency, most also appeared in blood.

The authors amplified TCR beta CDR3 regions from RNA transcripts. Scientists carried out first-round RT-PCR using HTBI primers and then a second-round multiplex PCR. A single record per CDR3 protein comes from TCRdb applying MiXCR to the multiplex PCR reads. The sample consists of around 36,000 distinct CDR3 sequences, 50% of them appearing once. The CDR3 length is 14 residues. Per germline, CDR1 SNHLY and CDR2 FYNNEI. The V end was cut by 0 bases, the J end by 8 bases, with 13 bases between. This clonotype was seen once. Antigen: not known. The rearrangement links TRBV2 to TRBJ1-2; tentatively, D is TRBD1 (5 bases). Sequences were obtained from peripheral blood. This TCR was recovered from an adult woman with stable Graves' hyperthyroidism. The CDR3 spells CASSEALRGEGYTF. DNA for the CDR3: TGTGCCAGCAGTGAAGCGCTTCGAGGGGAAGGCTACACCTTC.